Presented here are 14 T cell receptor beta chains from one specimen sequenced in a study of T cell repertoires in ileal Crohn's disease (dated by TCRdb to about 2019). Interpreted using the paper, the time point label stands for: neoterminal ileum biopsy at postoperative endoscopy, about 6 months after surgery. The library was obtained by the immunoSEQ multiplex PCR assay. TCRdb took over this immuneACCESS table, retaining in-frame rearrangements with V and J assigned. Such tables are incomplete; in checked studies, under half of the missing clones stem from an unresolved V gene, and the remainder is unexplained. The table for this sample lists about 13,000 clones; around 80% of them were counted only once. Of the sample, under 5% falls within the top ten clones. Source material: ileal tissue. These receptors all stem from an adult with Crohn's disease.

The sample holds one count of this clone. The CDR3 reads CASNNRDSGYSPLHF. The CDR3 DNA sequence: TGTGCCAGTAATAACCGGGACTCAGGATATTCACCCCTCCACTTT. The chain joins TRBV9 to TRBJ1-6; a weak D match, TRBD1 (5 bases). The germline V gene has CDR1 SGDLS and CDR2 YYNGEE. The CDR3 runs to 15 residues. The ends were cut back, 8 bases at V and 8 bases at J, with 20 bases in the middle. Combining the CDR3 with reference TRBV9 and TRBJ1-6 gives the whole variable domain DSGVTQTPKHLITATGQRVTLRCSPRSGDLSVYWYQQSLDQGLQFLIQYYNGEERAKGNILERFSAQQFPDLHSELNLSSLELGDSALYFCASNNRDSGYSPLHFGNGTRLTVT.

The chain has TRBV19 and TRBJ2-5; D is perhaps TRBD1 (5 bases). V lost 3 bases and J lost 4, with 15 bases in between. The length of the CDR3 is 15 residues. CDR1 is LNHDA and CDR2 is SQIVND in the germline V gene (reference sequence). The CDR3 DNA follows: TGTGCCAGTAGTATTAGGGCAGGGATTCGAGAGACCCAGTACTTC. Translated: CASSIRAGIRETQYF.

By sample fraction, this clone is medium-sized. The chain links TRBV9 to TRBJ1-1; D ambiguous. V lost 1 base and J lost 2, with 15 bases in between. CDR1 is SGDLS and CDR2 is YYNGEE in the germline V gene. This CDR3 spans 16 amino acids. The chain's CDR3 is CASSVSAGSGNTEAFF. The CDR3, as DNA: TGTGCCAGCAGCGTATCCGCCGGGAGCGGAAACACTGAAGCTTTCTTT.

This clone was seen once. V and J are TRBV15 and TRBJ2-7; TRBD1 matches at 7 bases. The CDR3 contains 13 residues. Trimming removed 4 bases from V and 5 bases from J; junction bases left unmatched: 5. From germline, CDR1 is LNHNV and CDR2 YYDKDF (reference sequence). The CDR3 nucleotides are TGTGCCACCAGCACAAGACAGGGCCACGAGCAGTACTTC. It translates to CATSTRQGHEQYF.

V and J are TRBV2 and TRBJ1-2; TRBD1 aligns across 8 bases. Germline lookup yields CDR1 SNHLY and CDR2 FYNNEI. This CDR3 has 13 residues. The J segment lost 4 bases and the V segment lost 7 bases, leaving 5 bases of the junction unmatched. The CDR3 protein is CASNPTGVYGYTF. In DNA form, the CDR3 reads TGTGCCAGCAATCCGACAGGGGTCTATGGCTACACCTTC.

This clone was found a few times. V gene TRBV27 combines with J gene TRBJ2-3; TRBD1 agrees at 8 bases. The CDR3 contains 13 residues. The germline CDR1 and CDR2 sequences are MNHEY and SMNVEV (reference sequence). The J segment lost 7 bases and the V segment lost 8 bases, leaving 8 bases of the junction unmatched. CDR3 region: CASPFRDRHTQYF. As DNA, the CDR3 is TGTGCCAGCCCATTCCGGGACAGGCATACGCAGTATTTT.

The rearrangement links TRBV11-2 to TRBJ2-7, with TRBD1 matching over 9 bases. Germline values: CDR1 SGHAT, CDR2 FQNNGV. V trimming: 4 bases; J trimming: 4 bases; junction bases outside the gene matches: 5. The CDR3 length is 14 residues. CDR3 protein: CASSSNRGRYEQYF. For the CDR3, the DNA is TGTGCCAGCAGCTCCAACAGGGGGCGGTACGAGCAGTACTTC.

The chain is built from TRBV7-9 and TRBJ2-7, with 8 bases lining up with TRBD1. This CDR3 has 14 amino acids. The trim removed 2 bases at V and 10 bases at J, leaving 10 bases unmatched. Germline lookup yields CDR1 SEHNR and CDR2 FQNEAQ (reference sequence). This chain's CDR3 is CASSLSPGQGGQYF. The CDR3 DNA reads as TGTGCCAGCAGCTTAAGCCCCGGACAGGGAGGACAGTACTTC.

The chain employs TRBV27 and TRBJ2-1, with D perhaps matching TRBD2 (5 bases). The CDR3 extends over 12 amino acids. V lost 2 bases, J lost 7 bases, and 6 bases lay in between. Germline V CDR1 and CDR2: MNHEY, SMNVEV (reference sequence). As DNA, the CDR3 is TGTGCCAGCAGTTTAGGAGGTAATGAGCAGTTCTTC. This codes for CASSLGGNEQFF.

V usage is TRBV9 and J usage is TRBJ2-7; the match to TRBD2 covers 13 bases. There are 15 residues in the CDR3. J lost 3 bases, V lost 3 bases, and 3 bases had no gene match. The germline CDR1 and CDR2 sequences are SGDLS and YYNGEE. CDR3 bases: TGTGCCAGCAGCGACGGACTAGCGGGAGTCTACGAGCAGTACTTC. Translating gives CASSDGLAGVYEQYF. Together with reference TRBV9 and TRBJ2-7, the CDR3 gives the full variable domain: DSGVTQTPKHLITATGQRVTLRCSPRSGDLSVYWYQQSLDQGLQFLIQYYNGEERAKGNILERFSAQQFPDLHSELNLSSLELGDSALYFCASSDGLAGVYEQYFGPGTRLTVT.

Only a few counts were recorded for this clone. The chain links TRBV5-1 to TRBJ2-7; 8 bases fit TRBD2. Germline values: CDR1 SGHRS, CDR2 YFSETQ. CDR3 length: 14 residues. Trimming at V came to 1 base and at J to 3 bases, leaving 3 bases not matched to a gene. CDR3 sequence reads: CASSLKGLGYEQYF. The CDR3 bases are TGCGCCAGCAGCTTGAAGGGACTAGGCTACGAGCAGTACTTC. The variable domain in full, with the rest retrieved from reference TRBV5-1 and TRBJ2-7, is KAGVTQTPRYLIKTRGQQVTLSCSPISGHRSVSWYQQTPGQGLQFLFEYFSETQRNKGNFPGRFSGRQFSNSRSEMNVSTLELGDSALYLCASSLKGLGYEQYFGPGTRLTVT.

CDR3 DNA sequence: TGTGCCAGCAGCCAAGATCCCACAGCCCTGGAGACCCAGTACTTC. Amino acid sequence: CASSQDPTALETQYF. V and J are TRBV4-2 and TRBJ2-5; D uncertain. Germline CDR1 reads LGHNA; CDR2 reads YNFKEQ. Trimming took off 0 bases at V and 5 bases at J, with 13 bases between the two ends. CDR3 length: 15 amino acids.

This sequence joins TRBV14 and TRBJ2-1; D unresolved. Germline-derived CDR1 and CDR2 are SGHDN and FVKESK. Trimming took 2 bases from V and 7 from J, leaving 18 bases between them. This CDR3 region has 16 residues. The CDR3 protein is CASSQSMGAAVNEQFF. As DNA, the CDR3 is TGTGCCAGCAGCCAATCGATGGGCGCCGCTGTGAATGAGCAGTTCTTC.

The chain couples TRBV7-9 to TRBJ2-3; 16 nucleotides align to TRBD2. Trimming at V came to 5 bases and at J to 4 bases, leaving 12 bases not matched to a gene. The CDR3 contains 19 residues. Germline V CDR1 and CDR2: SEHNR, FQNEAQ (reference sequence). The CDR3 coding sequence is TGTGCCAGCAGCCCGGACAGGGGACTAGCGGGGGGGAGTTCAGATACGCAGTATTTT. Its protein product is CASSPDRGLAGGSSDTQYF.